Shown below are 31 T cell receptor beta chains from a single sample sequenced in a study of T-cell reconstitution after alpha-beta-depleted transplantation in children. Unique molecular identifiers were incorporated into the prepared TCRbeta library. TCRdb called the PCR reads again in MiXCR, with one record for every CDR3 protein. Here the sample spans fewer than 700,000 distinct CDR3 sequences, 10% to 15% being singletons. This material consisted of PBMCs, mostly from graft donor cells, taken 360 days after TCRalphabeta/CD19-depleted stem cell transplant. Every receptor here comes from a male patient aged 10 to 17 who had a stem cell transplant for acute myeloid leukemia, so the T cells may come from the graft donor.

The gene calls are TRBV6-2 or TRBV6-3 and TRBJ2-2; weak D call: TRBD1 (5 bases). The germline gives CDR1 MNHEY, CDR2 SVGEGT. V lost 0 bases and J 5 bases, leaving 10 bases between the germline ends. CDR3 length: 15 residues. The CDR3 bases are TGTGCCAGCAGTTACTCGACAGTCTGGACCGGGGAGCTGTTTTTT. Protein: CASSYSTVWTGELFF.

This rearrangement joins TRBV10-3 to TRBJ2-5, with D uncertain. Germline V lookup: CDR1 ENHRY, CDR2 SYGVKD. V lost 0 bases and J 3 bases, leaving 8 bases between the germline ends. This CDR3 spans 14 amino acids. The CDR3 region is CAISESSIEETQYF. In DNA form, the CDR3 reads TGTGCCATCAGTGAGTCTTCAATCGAAGAGACCCAGTACTTC.

V usage is TRBV12-3 or TRBV12-4 and J usage is TRBJ2-2; D remains unclear. Trimming shortened V by 6 bases and J by 6 bases, and 14 bases separated the two germline ends. The CDR3 extends over 14 amino acids. CDR3 sequence: CASSHSSSPGELFF. For the CDR3, the DNA is TGTGCCAGCAGCCACTCCTCCTCCCCCGGGGAGCTGTTTTTT.

The J gene is TRBJ1-5, the V gene TRBV21-1; TRBD1, the D gene given by the table, was not confirmed from the DNA. TRBV21-1 is labeled a pseudogene. The CDR3 is made up of 15 amino acids. The CDR3 region is CASSKPRTGDQPQHF. Written as DNA, the CDR3 is TGTGCCAGCAGCAAACCCCGGACAGGGGATCAGCCCCAGCATTTT.

On this clonotype itself: The CDR3 ends on some other residue instead of the conserved phenylalanine or tryptophan, so this is likely a read error. The rearrangement links TRBV6-2 or TRBV6-3 to TRBJ2-1, with 9 bases identical to TRBD2. The CDR3 has 17 amino acids. V shed 6 bases, J shed 0 bases, and the junction held 9 bases outside the gene matches. The germline V gene has CDR1 MNHEY and CDR2 SVGEGT. The CDR3 nucleotides are TGTGCCAGCAGCCACGGACTAGCGCGAAGCTCCTACAATGAGCAGTTCTTG. Translating gives CASSHGLARSSYNEQFL.

This chain uses TRBV29-1 with TRBJ2-3, with TRBD1 identical over 8 bases. Germline V gene data show CDR1 as SQVTM and CDR2 as ANQGSEA. V trimming: 4 bases; J trimming: 2 bases; junction bases outside the gene matches: 2. The CDR3 totals 13 residues. CDR3 sequence: CSVGTGLTDTQYF. The CDR3 region has the DNA TGCAGCGTTGGGACAGGGCTCACAGATACGCAGTATTTT.

This sequence joins TRBV20-1 and TRBJ1-5; possibly TRBD1 for D (5 bases). This CDR3 is 16 amino acids long. V lost 0 bases and J 3 bases, leaving 15 bases between the germline ends. CDR1 is DFQATT and CDR2 is SNEGSKA in the germline V gene (reference sequence). The CDR3 sequence is CSARDPGPSANQPQHF. The CDR3 DNA reads as TGCAGTGCTAGAGATCCGGGACCCTCGGCCAATCAGCCCCAGCATTTT.

This clonotype has a count of ten or more. The chain links TRBV7-9 to TRBJ2-5; 9 positions match TRBD2. The germline CDR1 and CDR2 sequences are SEHNR and FQNEAQ (reference sequence). The CDR3 is made up of 16 amino acids. The junction had 14 bases not matched to a gene; V was cut back by 7 bases and J by 5 bases. The CDR3 DNA sequence: TGTGCCAGCACCTCTATTACTAGCGGGTCTGGGGAGACCCAGTACTTC. Amino acid sequence: CASTSITSGSGETQYF. The whole variable domain, remainder taken from reference TRBV7-9 and TRBJ2-5, is DTGVSQNPRHKITKRGQNVTFRCDPISEHNRLYWYRQTLGQGPEFLTYFQNEAQLEKSRLLSDRFSAERPKGSFSTLEIQRTEQGDSAMYLCASTSITSGSGETQYFGPGTRLLVL.

In regard to this clonotype: The junction differs from germline at one of its ends, possibly a read error. The chain recombines TRBV7-2 with TRBJ2-1; the match to TRBD2 covers 7 bases. CDR1 is SGHTA, CDR2 FQGNSA, per germline. This CDR3 contains 16 residues. The CDR3 nucleotides read TGTGCCAGCAGACGAATGGGCGGGAGCGCCTACAATAAGCAGTTCTTC. This gives the protein CASRRMGGSAYNKQFF.

In its sample, this clonotype was seen many times. The chain uses TRBV18 and TRBJ2-3; 11 nucleotides match TRBD2. V shed 3 bases, J shed 5 bases, and the junction held 7 bases outside the gene matches. The CDR3 sequence is 16 residues long. CDR1 is KGHSH and CDR2 is LQKENI in the germline V gene. The CDR3 coding sequence is TGTGCCAGCTCACCTGCAACTAGCGGGAGTGGAGATACGCAGTATTTT. Translated: CASSPATSGSGDTQYF.

This clonotype has just a few counts. This chain links TRBV28 with TRBJ1-5; no reliable D call. Trimming took off 3 bases at V and 2 bases at J, with 8 bases between the two ends. The germline V gene has CDR1 MDHEN and CDR2 SYDVKM. CDR3 size: 14 residues. CDR3 sequence: CASSLRVRNQPQHF. As DNA, the CDR3 is TGTGCCAGCAGTTTGCGTGTACGCAATCAGCCCCAGCATTTT.

V is TRBV29-1 and J is TRBJ1-4; 7 bases are a match to TRBD1. The CDR3 has 15 amino acids. The germline CDR1 and CDR2 sequences are SQVTM and ANQGSEA. Unmatched junction bases numbered 11, after V lost 3 bases and J lost 7 bases. The CDR3 DNA sequence: TGCAGCGTTGATACCCCAGGACAGGAAGGTGAAAAACTGTTTTTT. It specifies CSVDTPGQEGEKLFF.

This clonotype was seen only a few times. The chain joins TRBV20-1 to TRBJ2-1; D not resolved. The ends were cut back, 0 bases at V and 15 bases at J, with 12 bases in the middle. From germline, CDR1 is DFQATT and CDR2 SNEGSKA (reference sequence). This CDR3 is 11 amino acids long. The CDR3, as DNA: TGCAGTGCTAGAGATAAAGTATGGCGGTTCTTC. It codes for CSARDKVWRFF.

This clonotype was seen only a few times. This chain connects TRBV6-2 or TRBV6-3 to TRBJ2-6; D may be TRBD1 (5 bases). The V gene lost 2 bases and the J gene lost 0 bases, with 8 bases spanning the gap. The CDR3 extends over 16 amino acids. Germline lookup yields CDR1 MNHEY and CDR2 SVGEGT. The CDR3: CASSYRQISGANVLTF. The DNA for the CDR3 is TGTGCCAGCAGTTACAGACAGATCTCTGGGGCCAACGTCCTGACTTTC.

The rearrangement links TRBV7-2 to TRBJ2-5, with D tentatively TRBD2 (5 bases). This CDR3 region has 16 residues. V lost 1 base and J 2 bases, leaving 14 bases between the germline ends. The V gene's germline CDR1 is SGHTA and CDR2 FQGNSA. The DNA for the CDR3 is TGTGCCAGCAGCTTAGTCTTAGCGTCGAGACAAGAGACCCAGTACTTC. Translated: CASSLVLASRQETQYF.

This clonotype was picked up many times. The chain joins TRBV5-1 to TRBJ1-4, with D uncertain. V lost 4 bases to trimming and J lost 5 bases, with 9 bases between them. The CDR3 length is 13 residues. Germline V gives CDR1 SGHRS, CDR2 YFSETQ. The CDR3 coding sequence is TGCGCCAGCAGCCGGAAGGGAAATGAAAAACTGTTTTTT. The encoded protein is CASSRKGNEKLFF.

This clonotype was observed at least ten times. V gene TRBV4-2 combines with J gene TRBJ2-1, with 11 bases aligning to TRBD2. The CDR3 extends over 18 amino acids. Trimming removed 0 bases from V and 3 bases from J; junction bases left unmatched: 7. Germline CDR1 and CDR2: LGHNA and YNFKEQ. DNA of the CDR3: TGTGCCAGCAGCCAAGATTCAGGACTAGCGGGCGACTACAATGAGCAGTTCTTC. Its protein is CASSQDSGLAGDYNEQFF.

The gene calls are TRBV9 and TRBJ2-7; 7 bases fit TRBD2. The CDR3 loop spans 13 amino acids. V lost 1 base and J lost 9; bases outside the gene matches: 7. Germline values: CDR1 SGDLS, CDR2 YYNGEE. The CDR3 nucleotides read TGTGCCAGCAGCGTATCTAGCGGTCTTGTGCAGTACTTC. This encodes CASSVSSGLVQYF.

This clonotype was seen a few times. DNA for the CDR3: TGTGCCAGCAGCCAAGAGGGCAGTACTCGCATGAACACTGAAGCTTTCTTT. This gives the protein CASSQEGSTRMNTEAFF. The chain combines TRBV14 with TRBJ1-1; D remains ambiguous. V was pared by 0 bases and J by 0 bases, with 14 bases between. Germline CDR1 reads SGHDN; CDR2 reads FVKESK. The CDR3 loop spans 17 amino acids.

V gene TRBV7-3 combines with J gene TRBJ2-1; 8 bases are a match to TRBD2. There are 17 residues in the CDR3. Germline lookup yields CDR1 SGHTA and CDR2 FQGTGA. V trimming: 2 bases; J trimming: 6 bases; junction bases outside the gene matches: 12. CDR3 sequence (DNA): TGTGCCAGCAGCTTACGGGGCGCGGGAGGCCTAATCAATGAGCAGTTCTTC. Protein sequence: CASSLRGAGGLINEQFF.

The table lists this clonotype with many counts. The rearrangement links TRBV29-1 to TRBJ2-7, with TRBD2 as a possible D gene (6 bases). CDR1 is SQVTM, CDR2 ANQGSEA, per germline. Trimming cost V 5 bases and J 6 bases, with 17 bases left between them. The CDR3 extends over 13 amino acids. The CDR3 sequence is CSVCLAIGGEQYF. DNA of the CDR3: TGCAGCGTTTGCCTAGCGATAGGCGGCGAGCAGTACTTC.

This clonotype was seen a few times. In this CDR3 the conserved last residue, phenylalanine or tryptophan, is missing, so a read error is likely. The limits of the CDR3 on the DNA are not certain, so only TCRdb's listed CDR3 is given. The chain recombines TRBV4-2 with TRBJ2-5; TRBD1 reflects the table's D call only, with no check against the DNA. Inclusive of both ends, the CDR3 amounts to 11 amino acids. Germline V gene data show CDR1 as LGHNA and CDR2 as YNFKEQ. CDR3 sequence: CASSQGTGGLL.

This clonotype came up a few times. This chain connects TRBV15 to TRBJ2-5, with 10 bases fitting TRBD2. The CDR3 is 17 amino acids. With V trimmed by 7 bases and J by 5 bases, 16 bases remained unmatched. Germline assignment: CDR1 LNHNV and CDR2 YYDKDF (reference sequence). Written as DNA, the CDR3 is TGTGCCACCAACCGAGAGGGGACTAGCGTACGTAGGGAGACCCAGTACTTC. Amino acids: CATNREGTSVRRETQYF.

A few counts support this clonotype. V gene TRBV4-2 combines with J gene TRBJ2-6; D is possibly TRBD1 (6 bases). CDR3 length equals 17 residues. V was pared by 2 bases and J by 0 bases, with 11 bases between. Germline CDR1 reads LGHNA; CDR2 reads YNFKEQ. The CDR3 loop reads CASSQRDTSSGANVLTF. CDR3 nucleotides: TGTGCCAGCAGCCAAAGGGACACCAGCTCTGGGGCCAACGTCCTGACTTTC.

The chain uses TRBV20-1 and TRBJ2-7; D unclear. V dropped 3 bases and J dropped 2 bases, with 29 bases sitting between them. The CDR3 spans 19 residues. In germline, CDR1 is DFQATT, CDR2 SNEGSKA (reference sequence). The chain's CDR3 is CSASPPSNLTPPIAYEQYF. CDR3 bases: TGCAGTGCTAGCCCGCCTTCTAACTTAACCCCTCCTATTGCCTACGAGCAGTACTTC.

This clonotype was seen at least ten times. The chain combines TRBV9 with TRBJ1-6; D not resolved. The CDR3 has 14 residues. Germline V lookup: CDR1 SGDLS, CDR2 YYNGEE. V lost 0 bases and J 6 bases, leaving 7 bases between the germline ends. CDR3: CASSVARSNSPLHF. In nucleotides, the CDR3 is TGTGCCAGCAGCGTAGCCAGGAGTAATTCACCCCTCCACTTT.

The CDR3 DNA follows: TGCAGCGTTACCCAGGGGGCGGAAAATTCACCCCTCCACTTT. This gives the protein CSVTQGAENSPLHF. This chain uses TRBV29-1 with TRBJ1-6, with 8 bases lining up with TRBD1. The CDR3 totals 14 residues. The V and J ends lost 5 bases and 7 bases, in that order; junction bases with no gene match: 7. The germline gives CDR1 SQVTM, CDR2 ANQGSEA.

In this sample, this clonotype turned up a few times. The rearrangement links TRBV6-2 or TRBV6-3 to TRBJ2-7; no reliable D call. The CDR3 sequence is 15 residues long. CDR1 is MNHEY and CDR2 is SVGEGT in the germline V gene. V was trimmed by 0 bases and J by 2 bases, leaving 11 bases between them. This CDR3 is CASSYSSVATYEQYF. DNA of the CDR3: TGTGCCAGCAGTTACTCGTCGGTAGCCACCTACGAGCAGTACTTC.

This clonotype appeared many times. The chain combines TRBV20-1 with TRBJ2-1; D is possibly TRBD2 (6 bases). The CDR3 contains 14 residues. Germline lookup yields CDR1 DFQATT and CDR2 SNEGSKA (reference sequence). V was clipped by 0 bases and J by 8 bases, with 14 bases between them. Written as DNA, the CDR3 is TGCAGTGCTAGAGATCTCAGGAGGGTGGATGAGCAGTTCTTC. Amino acid sequence: CSARDLRRVDEQFF.

By sample fraction, this clonotype is medium-sized (0.01 to 0.1%). CDR3 protein: CASSQEGQGNEKLFF. The CDR3 DNA reads as TGCGCCAGCAGCCAGGAGGGACAGGGAAATGAAAAACTGTTTTTT. V and J are TRBV4-3 and TRBJ1-4, with TRBD1 matching over 9 bases. The J segment lost 5 bases and the V segment lost 3 bases, leaving 4 bases of the junction unmatched. CDR1 LGHNA and CDR2 YSLEER come from the germline V gene. This CDR3 region has 15 residues.

This clonotype has a count of ten or more. V usage is TRBV20-1 and J usage is TRBJ2-1; 8 nucleotides match TRBD2. This CDR3 has 15 residues. Per the germline V gene, CDR1 is DFQATT and CDR2 is SNEGSKA (reference sequence). Unmatched junction bases numbered 7, after V lost 2 bases and J lost 4 bases. CDR3 in amino acids: CSARTSGAAYNEQFF. CDR3 coding DNA: TGCAGTGCTAGAACTAGCGGAGCCGCATACAATGAGCAGTTCTTC.